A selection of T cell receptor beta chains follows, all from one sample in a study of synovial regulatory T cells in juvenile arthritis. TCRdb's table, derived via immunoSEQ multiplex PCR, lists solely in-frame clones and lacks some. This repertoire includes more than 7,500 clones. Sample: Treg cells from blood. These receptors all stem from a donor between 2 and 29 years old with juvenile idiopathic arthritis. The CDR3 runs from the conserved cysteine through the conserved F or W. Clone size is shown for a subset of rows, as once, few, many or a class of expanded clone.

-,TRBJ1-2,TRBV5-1,CASSQGVRSGPGGYTF
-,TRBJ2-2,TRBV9,CASSVDRVNTGELFF
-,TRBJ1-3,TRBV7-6,CASSWEDTIYF
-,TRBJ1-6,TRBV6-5,CASSYSRQGESPLHF
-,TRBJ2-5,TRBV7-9,CASSLELETQYF
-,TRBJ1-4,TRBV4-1,CASSQDWQGLGKLFF
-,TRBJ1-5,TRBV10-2,CASSGPGTASNQPQHF
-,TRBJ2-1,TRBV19,CASSAQRTSGASEQFF
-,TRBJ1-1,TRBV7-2,CASSAQGFDTEAFF
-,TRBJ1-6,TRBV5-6,CASSFTGVSPLHF
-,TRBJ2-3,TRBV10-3,CAGSRGAVTDTQYF
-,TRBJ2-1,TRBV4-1,CASSQPTPGLAAYNEQFF
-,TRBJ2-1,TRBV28,CASRPEGYPEQFF
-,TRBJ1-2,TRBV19,CASSSIAVVGYTF
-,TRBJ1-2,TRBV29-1,CSAKLTRYGYTF
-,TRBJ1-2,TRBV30,CAWTLTGRGYTF
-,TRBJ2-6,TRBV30,CAWSVAGMLSGANVLTF
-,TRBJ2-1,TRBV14,CASNNRGVHNEQFF
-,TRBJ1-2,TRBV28,CASGQGSRGYTF
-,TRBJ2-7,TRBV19,CASSMGGLAGSYEQYF
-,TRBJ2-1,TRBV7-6,CASSVRRLGSYNEQFF
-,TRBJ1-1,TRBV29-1,CSVARGQGYLFEAFF
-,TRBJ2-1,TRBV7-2,CASSSSRGGGQFF
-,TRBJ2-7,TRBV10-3,CAISGTGINYEQYF
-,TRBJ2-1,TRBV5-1,CASSPGGGYNEQFF
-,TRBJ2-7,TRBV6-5,CASSPTGGLQYEQYF
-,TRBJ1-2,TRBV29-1,CSVGPEDRYTF
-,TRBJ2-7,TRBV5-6,CASSPGGRAYEQYF
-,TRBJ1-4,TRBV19,CASSNPPWEIGEKLFF
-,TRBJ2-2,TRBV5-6,CASSRIIGQINTGELFF
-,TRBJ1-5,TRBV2,CASRGTGNQPQHF
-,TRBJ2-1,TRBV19,CAIGGAGVQNNEQFF
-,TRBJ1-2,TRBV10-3,CAIRGQGYGYTF
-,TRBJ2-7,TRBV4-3,CASSQEEGSYEQYF
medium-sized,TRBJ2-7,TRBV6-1,CASRDRASGSDEQYF
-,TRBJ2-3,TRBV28,CASSDLTGASTDTQYF
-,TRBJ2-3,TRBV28,CASSLRGTISDTQYF
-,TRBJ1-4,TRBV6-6,CASRRQGTNEKLFF
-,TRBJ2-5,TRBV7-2,CASSSGGSQETQYF
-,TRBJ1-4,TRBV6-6,CASRGTGNEKLFF
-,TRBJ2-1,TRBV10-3,CAISGTGKGPNEQFF
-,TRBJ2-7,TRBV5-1,CASSSVTTTSSYEQYF
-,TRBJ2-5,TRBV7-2,CASSLALGEQYF
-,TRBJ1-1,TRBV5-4,CASSSAGTGNTEAFF
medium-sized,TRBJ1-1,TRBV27,CASSKWGMNTEAFF
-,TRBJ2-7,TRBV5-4,CASSLGQVETYEQYF
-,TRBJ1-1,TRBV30,CARTRQINTEAFF
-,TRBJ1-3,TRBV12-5,CASGPASLGNTIYF
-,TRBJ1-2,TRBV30,CAWSVRGTACYTF
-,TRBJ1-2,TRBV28,CASSITGARGYTF
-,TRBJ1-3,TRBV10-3,CAASALTIGNTIYF
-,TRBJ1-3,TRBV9,CASSAGQSGNTIYF
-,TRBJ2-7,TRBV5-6,CASSYWTSGSLGYEQYF
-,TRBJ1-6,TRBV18,CASSPGHLSSYNSPLHF
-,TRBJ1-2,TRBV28,CASSLGTGLGGYTF
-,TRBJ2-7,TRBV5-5,CASSGTDRGTYEQYF
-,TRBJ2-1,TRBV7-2,CASSVTSGTNYNEQFF
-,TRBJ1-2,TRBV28,CASSPYYSGGNYGYTF
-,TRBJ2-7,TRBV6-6,CASRIGQGGARAEQYF